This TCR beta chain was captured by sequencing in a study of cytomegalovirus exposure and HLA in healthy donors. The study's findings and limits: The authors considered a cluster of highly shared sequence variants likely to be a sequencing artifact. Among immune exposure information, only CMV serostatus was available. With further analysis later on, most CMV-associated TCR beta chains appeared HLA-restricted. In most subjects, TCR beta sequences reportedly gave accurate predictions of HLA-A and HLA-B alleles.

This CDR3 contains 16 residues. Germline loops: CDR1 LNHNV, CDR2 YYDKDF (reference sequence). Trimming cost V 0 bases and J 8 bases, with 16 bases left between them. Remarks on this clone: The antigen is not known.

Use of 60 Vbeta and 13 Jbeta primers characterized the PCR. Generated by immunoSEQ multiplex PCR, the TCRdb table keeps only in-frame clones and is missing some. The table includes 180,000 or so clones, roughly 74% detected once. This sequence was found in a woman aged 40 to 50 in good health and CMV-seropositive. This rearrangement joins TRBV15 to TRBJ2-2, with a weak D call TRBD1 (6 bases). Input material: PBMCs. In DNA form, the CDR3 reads TGTGCCACCAGCAGAGAGGCCTCACAGGGTCCTGGGGAGCTGTTTTTT. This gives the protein CATSREASQGPGELFF.